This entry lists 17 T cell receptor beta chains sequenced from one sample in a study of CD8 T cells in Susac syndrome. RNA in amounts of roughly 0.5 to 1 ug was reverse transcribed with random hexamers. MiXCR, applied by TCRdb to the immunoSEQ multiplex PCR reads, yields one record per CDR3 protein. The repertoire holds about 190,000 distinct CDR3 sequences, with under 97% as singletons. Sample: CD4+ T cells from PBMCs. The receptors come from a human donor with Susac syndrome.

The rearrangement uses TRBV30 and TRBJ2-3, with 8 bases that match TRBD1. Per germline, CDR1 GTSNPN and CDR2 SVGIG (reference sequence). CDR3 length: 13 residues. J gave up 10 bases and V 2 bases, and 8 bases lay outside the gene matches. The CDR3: CAWSPITGGAQYF. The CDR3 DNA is TGTGCCTGGAGTCCAATTACAGGGGGAGCGCAGTATTTT.

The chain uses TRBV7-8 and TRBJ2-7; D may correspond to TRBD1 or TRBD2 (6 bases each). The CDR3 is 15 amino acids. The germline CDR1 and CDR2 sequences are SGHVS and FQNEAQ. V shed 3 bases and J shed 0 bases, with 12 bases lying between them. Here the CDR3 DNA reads TGTGCCAGCAGCTTGGAGGGGGTCACCTCCTACGAGCAGTACTTC. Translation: CASSLEGVTSYEQYF.

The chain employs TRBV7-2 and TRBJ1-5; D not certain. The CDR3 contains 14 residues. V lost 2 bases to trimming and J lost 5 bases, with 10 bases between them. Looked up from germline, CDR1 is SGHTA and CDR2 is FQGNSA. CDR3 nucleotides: TGTGCCAGCAGCTTACGGAACTGGGATCAGCCCCAGCATTTT. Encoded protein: CASSLRNWDQPQHF.

In nucleotides, the CDR3 is TGCAGTGCTAGAGAATGGAAAAGGGGTACTGAAGCTTTCTTT. Encoded protein: CSAREWKRGTEAFF. This chain links TRBV20-1 with TRBJ1-1; maybe TRBD1 (5 bases). From germline, CDR1 is DFQATT and CDR2 SNEGSKA (reference sequence). The CDR3 runs to 14 residues. Trimming shortened V by 0 bases and J by 5 bases, and 13 bases separated the two germline ends.

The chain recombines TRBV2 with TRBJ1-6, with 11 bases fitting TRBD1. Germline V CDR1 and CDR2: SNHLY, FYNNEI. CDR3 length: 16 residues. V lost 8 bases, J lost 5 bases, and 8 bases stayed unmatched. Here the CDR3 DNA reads TGTGCCAGCCGTCCCGGGACAGGGGGGGATAATTCACCCCTCCACTTT. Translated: CASRPGTGGDNSPLHF.

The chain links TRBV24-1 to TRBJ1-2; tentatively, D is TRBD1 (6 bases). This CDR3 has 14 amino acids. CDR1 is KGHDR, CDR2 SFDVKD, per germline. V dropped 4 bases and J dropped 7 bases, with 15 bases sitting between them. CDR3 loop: CATSDPTGTAGYTF. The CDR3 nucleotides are TGTGCCACCAGTGACCCAACAGGGACCGCTGGCTACACCTTC.

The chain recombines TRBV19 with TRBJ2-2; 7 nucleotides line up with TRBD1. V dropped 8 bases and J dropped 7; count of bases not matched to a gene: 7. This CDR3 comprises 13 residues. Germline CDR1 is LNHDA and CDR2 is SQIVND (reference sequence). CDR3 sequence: CASAGQVIGELFF. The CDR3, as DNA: TGTGCCAGTGCCGGACAGGTGATCGGGGAGCTGTTTTTT.

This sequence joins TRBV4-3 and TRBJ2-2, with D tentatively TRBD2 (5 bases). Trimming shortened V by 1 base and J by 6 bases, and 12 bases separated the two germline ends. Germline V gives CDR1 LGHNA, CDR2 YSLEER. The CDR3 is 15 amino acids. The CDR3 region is CASSQAGSKPGELFF. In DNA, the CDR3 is TGCGCCAGCAGCCAAGCGGGGAGTAAGCCCGGGGAGCTGTTTTTT.

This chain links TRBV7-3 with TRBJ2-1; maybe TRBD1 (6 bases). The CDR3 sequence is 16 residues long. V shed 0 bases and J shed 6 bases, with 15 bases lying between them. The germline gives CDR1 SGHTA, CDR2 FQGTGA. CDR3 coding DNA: TGTGCCAGCAGCTTAACAGGGGGAAATGTGGGCAATGAGCAGTTCTTC. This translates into CASSLTGGNVGNEQFF.

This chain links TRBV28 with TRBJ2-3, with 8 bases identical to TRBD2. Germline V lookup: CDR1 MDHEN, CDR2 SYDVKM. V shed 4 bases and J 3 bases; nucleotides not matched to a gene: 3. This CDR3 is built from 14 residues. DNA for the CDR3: TGTGCCAGCAGTTCCAGCGGGGGTACAGATACGCAGTATTTT. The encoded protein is CASSSSGGTDTQYF.

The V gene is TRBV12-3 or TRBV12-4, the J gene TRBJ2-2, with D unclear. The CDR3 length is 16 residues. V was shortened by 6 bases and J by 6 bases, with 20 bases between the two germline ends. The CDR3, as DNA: TGTGCCAGCAGCAACCCCGTGGGGTATAGGGCCGGGGAGCTGTTTTTT. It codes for CASSNPVGYRAGELFF.

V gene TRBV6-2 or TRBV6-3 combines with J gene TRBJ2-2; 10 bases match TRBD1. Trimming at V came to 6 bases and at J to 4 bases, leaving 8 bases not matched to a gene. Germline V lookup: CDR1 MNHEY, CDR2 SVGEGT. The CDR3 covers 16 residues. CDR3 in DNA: TGTGCCAGCAGCCCCGGGACAGGGGTCCCCACCGGGGAGCTGTTTTTT. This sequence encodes CASSPGTGVPTGELFF.

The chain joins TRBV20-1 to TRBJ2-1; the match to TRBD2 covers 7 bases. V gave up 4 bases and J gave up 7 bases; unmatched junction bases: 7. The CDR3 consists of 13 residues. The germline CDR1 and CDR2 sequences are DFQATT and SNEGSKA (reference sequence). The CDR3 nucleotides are TGCAGTGCTATCCCTAGCGGACTAAATGAGCAGTTCTTC. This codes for CSAIPSGLNEQFF.

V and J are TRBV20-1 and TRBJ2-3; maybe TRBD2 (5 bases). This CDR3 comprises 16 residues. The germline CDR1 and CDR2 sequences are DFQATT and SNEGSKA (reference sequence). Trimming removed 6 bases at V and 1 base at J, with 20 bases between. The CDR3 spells CSAESATRAGTDTQYF. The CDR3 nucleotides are TGCAGTGCCGAATCCGCCACGAGGGCGGGCACAGATACGCAGTATTTT.

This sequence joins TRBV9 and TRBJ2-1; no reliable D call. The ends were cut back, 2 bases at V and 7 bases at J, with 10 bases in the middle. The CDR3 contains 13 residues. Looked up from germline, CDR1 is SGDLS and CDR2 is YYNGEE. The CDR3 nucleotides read TGTGCCAGCAGCGTTCGGACGCCAAATGAGCAGTTCTTC. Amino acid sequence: CASSVRTPNEQFF.

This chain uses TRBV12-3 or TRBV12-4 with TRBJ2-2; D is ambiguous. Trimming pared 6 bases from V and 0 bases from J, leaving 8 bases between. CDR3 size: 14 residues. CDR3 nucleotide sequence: TGTGCCAGCAGGCCTGAACCGAACACCGGGGAGCTGTTTTTT. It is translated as CASRPEPNTGELFF.

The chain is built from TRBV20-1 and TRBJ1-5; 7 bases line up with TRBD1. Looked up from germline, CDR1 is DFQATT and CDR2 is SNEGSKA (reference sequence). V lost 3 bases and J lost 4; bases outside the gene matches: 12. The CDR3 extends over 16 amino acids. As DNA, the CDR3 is TGCAGTGCTAGGAGCTACCAAACAGGGGAGAATCAGCCCCAGCATTTT. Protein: CSARSYQTGENQPQHF.